These T cell receptor beta chains were read from a single sample in a study of blood T cells in healthy people across ages. Via MiXCR, TCRdb re-called the 5' RACE reads, giving one row per CDR3 protein. The sample carries around 820,000 distinct CDR3 sequences, 20% to 25% recorded once. This sample also appeared in a second study, on T cells of mothers and their children.

The sample consisted of blood. These receptor sequences come from a boy aged 5 to 17 in good health. Each CDR3 is given with its conserved first and last residue. Fields, in order: clone size, V gene, D gene, J gene, CDR3 protein, CDR3 DNA. A D gene is named only where the DNA matches it firmly. Clone size, where shown, is once, few, many, or a class for clones that have expanded.

clone size: few; V gene: TRBV6-6; D gene: NA; J gene: TRBJ1-3; CDR3 protein: CASSYPQASGNTIYF; CDR3 DNA: TGTGCCAGCAGTTACCCGCAGGCTTCTGGAAACACCATATATTTT
clone size: NA; V gene: TRBV12-3/TRBV12-4; D gene: TRBD2; J gene: TRBJ2-3; CDR3 protein: CASSPRTSGGSADTQYF; CDR3 DNA: TGTGCCAGCAGTCCCCGGACTAGCGGGGGAAGCGCAGATACGCAGTATTTT
clone size: NA; V gene: TRBV4-3; D gene: TRBD1; J gene: TRBJ1-2; CDR3 protein: CASSPTGQLRGSNYGYTF; CDR3 DNA: TGCGCCAGCAGCCCGACGGGACAGCTTAGGGGGTCTAACTATGGCTACACCTTC
clone size: NA; V gene: TRBV2; D gene: NA; J gene: TRBJ2-4; CDR3 protein: CASRPKVAQNIQYF; CDR3 DNA: TGTGCCAGCAGACCAAAAGTAGCCCAAAACATTCAGTACTTC
clone size: few; V gene: TRBV4-3; D gene: NA; J gene: TRBJ1-4; CDR3 protein: CASSQDLIGRGEKLFF; CDR3 DNA: TGCGCCAGCAGCCAAGATCTCATTGGACGTGGTGAAAAACTGTTTTTT
clone size: few; V gene: TRBV6-5; D gene: NA; J gene: TRBJ1-2; CDR3 protein: CASSYIEELGYTF; CDR3 DNA: TGTGCCAGCAGTTACATCGAAGAGCTTGGCTACACCTTC
clone size: NA; V gene: TRBV6-5; D gene: NA; J gene: TRBJ2-5; CDR3 protein: CASSSQQTQYF; CDR3 DNA: TGTGCCAGCAGCTCCCAGCAGACCCAGTACTTC
clone size: once; V gene: TRBV28; D gene: NA; J gene: TRBJ1-2; CDR3 protein: CASSTTLGSKNYGYTF; CDR3 DNA: TGTGCCAGCAGTACTACCCTGGGGAGTAAGAACTATGGCTACACCTTC
clone size: few; V gene: TRBV29-1; D gene: NA; J gene: TRBJ2-5; CDR3 protein: CSSKSETQYF; CDR3 DNA: TGCAGTTCCAAATCTGAGACCCAGTACTTC
clone size: NA; V gene: TRBV5-4; D gene: NA; J gene: TRBJ2-3; CDR3 protein: CASSLKSSTDTQYF; CDR3 DNA: TGTGCCAGCAGCCTCAAGTCAAGCACAGATACGCAGTATTTT
clone size: few; V gene: TRBV9; D gene: TRBD2; J gene: TRBJ2-3; CDR3 protein: CASTLAGGLTDTQYF; CDR3 DNA: TGTGCCAGCACACTAGCGGGAGGACTCACAGATACGCAGTATTTT
clone size: NA; V gene: TRBV7-2; D gene: NA; J gene: TRBJ2-4; CDR3 protein: CASSLAPDGEVNIQYF; CDR3 DNA: TGTGCCAGCAGCTTAGCCCCTGACGGGGAGGTTAACATTCAGTACTTC
clone size: NA; V gene: TRBV10-3; D gene: TRBD1; J gene: TRBJ2-7; CDR3 protein: CAISESAGTVTYEQYF; CDR3 DNA: TGTGCCATCAGTGAGTCCGCCGGGACAGTTACCTACGAGCAGTACTTC
clone size: few; V gene: TRBV7-9; D gene: TRBD2; J gene: TRBJ2-1; CDR3 protein: CASSLTSGRAYNEQFF; CDR3 DNA: TGTGCCAGCAGCCTAACTAGCGGGAGGGCCTACAATGAGCAGTTCTTC
clone size: NA; V gene: TRBV15; D gene: TRBD2; J gene: TRBJ2-3; CDR3 protein: CATERTSGREVGDTQYF; CDR3 DNA: TGTGCCACCGAAAGGACTAGCGGGAGAGAGGTGGGAGATACGCAGTATTTT
clone size: NA; V gene: TRBV20-1; D gene: TRBD1; J gene: TRBJ2-7; CDR3 protein: CSASPGTGFYEQYF; CDR3 DNA: TGCAGTGCTAGCCCCGGGACAGGGTTCTACGAGCAGTACTTC
clone size: few; V gene: TRBV20-1; D gene: NA; J gene: TRBJ1-2; CDR3 protein: CSAPDLNYGYTF; CDR3 DNA: TGCAGTGCTCCGGACCTTAACTATGGCTACACCTTC
clone size: few; V gene: TRBV9; D gene: NA; J gene: TRBJ2-7; CDR3 protein: CASSVGQGWAYEQYF; CDR3 DNA: TGTGCCAGCAGCGTAGGCCAGGGATGGGCCTACGAGCAGTACTTC